The sample holds a few counts of the clone carrying this T cell receptor beta chain. What it recognizes is unknown. The CDR3 runs 15 residues. Germline CDR1 and CDR2: MNHEY and SMNVEV (reference sequence). After removal of 1 base from V and 5 bases from J, the junction contained 7 bases not matched to a gene. This sample was included in a study of cytomegalovirus exposure and HLA in healthy donors. The PCR used 60 Vbeta and 13 Jbeta primers. Measured with immunoSEQ multiplex PCR; TCRdb has only the in-frame clones, and not every one. The table includes some 57,000 clones, about 69% detected once. Study results and caveats: It was reported that the classifier diagnosed cytomegalovirus status with high specificity and sensitivity in both the original and validation cohorts. Association with HLA alleles at 0.05 false discovery rate was found for 15,000 to 20,000 TCR beta sequences in a later analysis. Association of a missense DCLRE1C variant with TCR beta V- and J-gene trimming was reported in a later analysis. Some segments of the V type, notably TRBV6-2 and TRBV6-3, were excluded as indistinguishable.

The chain employs TRBV27 and TRBJ1-2; TRBD1 aligns across 7 bases. The source of this sequence is a woman aged 25-40 years in good health and CMV-seronegative. The material sequenced was PBMCs. For the CDR3, the DNA is TGTGCCAGCAGTTTATTGGAAGGGGGCGGGTATGGCTACACCTTC. It specifies CASSLLEGGGYGYTF.